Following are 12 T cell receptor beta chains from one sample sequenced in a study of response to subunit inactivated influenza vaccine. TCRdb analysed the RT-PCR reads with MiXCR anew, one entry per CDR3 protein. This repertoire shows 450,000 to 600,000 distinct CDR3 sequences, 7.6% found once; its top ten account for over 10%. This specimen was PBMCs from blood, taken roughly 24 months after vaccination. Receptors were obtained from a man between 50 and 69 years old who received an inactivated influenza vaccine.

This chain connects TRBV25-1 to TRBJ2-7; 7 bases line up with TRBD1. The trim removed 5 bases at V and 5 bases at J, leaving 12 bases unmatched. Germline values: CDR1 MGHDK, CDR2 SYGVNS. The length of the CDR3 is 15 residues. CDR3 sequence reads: CASSTRGGSLDEQYF. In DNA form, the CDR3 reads TGTGCCAGCAGTACCCGAGGGGGCTCCCTGGACGAGCAGTACTTC.

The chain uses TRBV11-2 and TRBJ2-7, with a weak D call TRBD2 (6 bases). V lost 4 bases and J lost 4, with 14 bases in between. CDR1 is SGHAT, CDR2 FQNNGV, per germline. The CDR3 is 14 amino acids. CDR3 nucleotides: TGTGCCAGCAGCTCTCTTGCGGGGCAATACGAGCAGTACTTC. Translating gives CASSSLAGQYEQYF.

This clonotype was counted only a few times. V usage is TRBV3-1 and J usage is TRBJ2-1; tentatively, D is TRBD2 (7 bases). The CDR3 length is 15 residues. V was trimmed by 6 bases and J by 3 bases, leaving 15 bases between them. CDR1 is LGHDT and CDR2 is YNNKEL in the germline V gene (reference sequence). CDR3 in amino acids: CASRRRGANYNEQFF. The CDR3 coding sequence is TGTGCCAGCAGGAGACGGGGGGCCAACTACAATGAGCAGTTCTTC.

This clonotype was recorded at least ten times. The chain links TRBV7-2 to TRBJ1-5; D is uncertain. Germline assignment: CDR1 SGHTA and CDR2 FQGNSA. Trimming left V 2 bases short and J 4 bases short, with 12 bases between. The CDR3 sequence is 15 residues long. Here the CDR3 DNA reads TGTGCCAGCAGCTTATACGGGCAGGTGAATCAGCCCCAGCATTTT. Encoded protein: CASSLYGQVNQPQHF.

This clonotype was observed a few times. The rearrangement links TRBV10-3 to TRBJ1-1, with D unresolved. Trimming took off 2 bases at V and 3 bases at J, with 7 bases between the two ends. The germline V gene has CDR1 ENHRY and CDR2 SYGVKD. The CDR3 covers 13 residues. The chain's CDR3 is CAISERVDTEAFF. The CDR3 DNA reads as TGTGCCATCAGTGAGCGGGTCGACACTGAAGCTTTCTTT.

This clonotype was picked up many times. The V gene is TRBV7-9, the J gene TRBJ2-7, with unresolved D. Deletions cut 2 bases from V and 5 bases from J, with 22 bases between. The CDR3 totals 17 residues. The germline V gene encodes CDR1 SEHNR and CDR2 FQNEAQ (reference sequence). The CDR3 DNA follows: TGTGCCAGCAGCTTATATGCGACGGCCATCCCTTCGAACGAGCAGTACTTC. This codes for CASSLYATAIPSNEQYF.

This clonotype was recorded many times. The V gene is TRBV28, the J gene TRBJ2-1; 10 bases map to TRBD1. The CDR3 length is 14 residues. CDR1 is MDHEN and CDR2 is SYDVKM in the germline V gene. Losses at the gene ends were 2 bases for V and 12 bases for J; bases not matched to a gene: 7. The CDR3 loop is CASSLPGTGEVQFF. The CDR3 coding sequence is TGTGCCAGCAGTTTACCCGGGACAGGGGAGGTGCAGTTCTTC.

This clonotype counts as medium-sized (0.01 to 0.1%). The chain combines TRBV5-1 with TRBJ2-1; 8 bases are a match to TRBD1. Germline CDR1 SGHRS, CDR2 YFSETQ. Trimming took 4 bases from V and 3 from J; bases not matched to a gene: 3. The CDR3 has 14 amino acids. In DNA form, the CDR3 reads TGCGCCAGCAGCGGTGGGACAGGCTACAATGAGCAGTTCTTC. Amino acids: CASSGGTGYNEQFF.

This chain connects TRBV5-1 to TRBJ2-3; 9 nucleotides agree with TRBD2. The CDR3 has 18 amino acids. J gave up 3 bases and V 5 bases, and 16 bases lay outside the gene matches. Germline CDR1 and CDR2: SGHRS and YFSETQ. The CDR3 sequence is CASRKVGPGGGATDTQYF. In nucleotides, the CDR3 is TGCGCCAGCAGGAAAGTGGGGCCCGGCGGGGGGGCGACAGATACGCAGTATTTT.

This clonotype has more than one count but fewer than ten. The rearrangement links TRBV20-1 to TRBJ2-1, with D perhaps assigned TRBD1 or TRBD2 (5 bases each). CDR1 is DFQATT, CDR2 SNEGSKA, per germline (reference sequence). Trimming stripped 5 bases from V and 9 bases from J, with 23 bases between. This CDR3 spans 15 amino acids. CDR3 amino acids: CSASGQGRGFGEQFF. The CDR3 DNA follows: TGCAGTGCTTCGGGGCAGGGACGTGGATTTGGTGAGCAGTTCTTC.

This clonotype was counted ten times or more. In DNA, the CDR3 is TGCAGCGTTGTGAGGGGTGTGAATGAGCAGTTCTTC. Its translation is CSVVRGVNEQFF. J is TRBJ2-1 and V is TRBV29-1; D may be TRBD1 or TRBD2 (5 bases each). The CDR3 length is 12 residues. Trimming cost V 4 bases and J 7 bases, with 11 bases left between them. Germline lookup yields CDR1 SQVTM and CDR2 ANQGSEA.

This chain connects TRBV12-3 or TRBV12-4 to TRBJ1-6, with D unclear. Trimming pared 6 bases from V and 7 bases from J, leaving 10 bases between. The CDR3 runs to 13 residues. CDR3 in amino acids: CASRQERNSPLHF. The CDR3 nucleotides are TGTGCCAGCAGACAAGAAAGGAATTCACCCCTCCACTTT.